These T cell receptor beta chains were read from a single sample in a study of OX40 agonist ivuxolimab in advanced cancers. Generated by immunoSEQ multiplex PCR, the TCRdb table keeps only in-frame clones and is missing some. The sample holds about 81,000 clones, 85% to 95% seen once. The specimen comprised CD4+ or CD8+ T cells sorted from blood, sampled in a trial of the OX40 agonist ivuxolimab. The receptors stem from an adult with an advanced solid tumor such as melanoma, head and neck, liver or kidney cancer. Both conserved end residues are part of each CDR3. A D gene is named only where the DNA matches it firmly. Size tells how often a clone was seen (once, few, many) or the class of an expanded clone, and some rows leave it out.

NA,TRBJ1-1,TRBV4-1,NA,TGCGCCAGCAGCCAAGTAAGGCGGAACACTGAAGCTTTCTTT,CASSQVRRNTEAFF
NA,TRBJ2-1,TRBV28,NA,TGTGCCAGCAGTCCTAATTACAATGAGCAGTTCTTC,CASSPNYNEQFF
NA,TRBJ2-7,TRBV5-6,NA,TGTGCCAGCAGCTTGGGAAGGTTATACTACGAGCAGTACTTC,CASSLGRLYYEQYF
NA,TRBJ2-7,TRBV29-1,TRBD2,TGCAGCGCCGGAGACGGGAGGGCCTACGAGCAGTACTTC,CSAGDGRAYEQYF
NA,TRBJ1-1,TRBV6-6,NA,TGTGCCAGCGCCTTACGGCCCGCGGGGACTGAAGCTTTCTTT,CASALRPAGTEAFF
NA,TRBJ2-1,TRBV5-6,TRBD2,TGTGCCAGCAGCTCGGGACTAGGAATTTACGAGCAGTTCTTC,CASSSGLGIYEQFF
NA,TRBJ2-1,TRBV13,TRBD2,TGTGCCAGCAGCTCCGCTAGCGGGAGCTCCTACAATGAGCAGTTCTTC,CASSSASGSSYNEQFF
NA,TRBJ1-1,TRBV6-5,NA,TGTGCCAGCAGTAGGACAAACTTGAACACTGAAGCTTTCTTT,CASSRTNLNTEAFF
NA,TRBJ2-2,TRBV27,NA,TGTGCCAGCAGTTTGTTAGGGGCGAGTGGCACCGGGGAGCTGTTTTTT,CASSLLGASGTGELFF
NA,TRBJ2-7,TRBV11-2,TRBD1,TGTGCCAGCAGCTTGGGACAGGGACCCTACGAGCAGTACTTC,CASSLGQGPYEQYF
once,TRBJ2-7,TRBV4-3,TRBD2,TGCGCCAGCAGCCAAGATAATGGACTAGCGTTGGAGCAGTACTTC,CASSQDNGLALEQYF
NA,TRBJ2-1,TRBV5-6,TRBD2,TGTGCCAGCAGCTACGGACTAGCGGGAGCAGGGTTCGATGAGCAGTTCTTC,CASSYGLAGAGFDEQFF
NA,TRBJ2-3,TRBV11-3,TRBD2,TGTGCCAGCAGCCCCGCCGGGGGGGGCCAGGATACGCAGTATTTT,CASSPAGGGQDTQYF
NA,TRBJ2-3,TRBV25-1,NA,TGTGCCAGCAGTGAGATACAGGGTGAGGCAGATACGCAGTATTTT,CASSEIQGEADTQYF
NA,TRBJ2-2,TRBV4-3,NA,TGCGCCAGCAGCCAAGATATAGTACGAGGGGAGAACACCGGGGAGCTGTTTTTT,CASSQDIVRGENTGELFF
NA,TRBJ2-1,TRBV7-9,NA,TGTGCCAGCAGTCCCGCGTTGGGCCGATACAATGAGCAGTTCTTC,CASSPALGRYNEQFF
NA,TRBJ2-7,TRBV19,NA,TGTGCCAGTAGTACGGGACCCAATATAGGGTACGAGCAGTACTTC,CASSTGPNIGYEQYF
once,TRBJ1-2,TRBV6-4,NA,TGTGCCAGCACCCTCAAGGGGGTTCTACGGCTCCTCTCAACCCTCTATGGCTACACCTTC,CASTLKGVLRLLSTLYGYTF
NA,TRBJ1-1,TRBV13,NA,TGTGCCAGCAGCTTGGGTCAGACCAACACTGAAGCTTTCTTT,CASSLGQTNTEAFF
NA,TRBJ1-3,TRBV4-3,TRBD1,TGCGCCAGCAGCCAAGATCAGGGGGCGCCTGGAAACACCATATATTTT,CASSQDQGAPGNTIYF
NA,TRBJ2-7,TRBV4-3,NA,TGCGCCAGCAGCCAAGATCTAGGGGGCTACGAGCAGTACTTC,CASSQDLGGYEQYF
NA,TRBJ2-3,TRBV5-8,TRBD2,TGTGCCAGCAGCTCGAGGGCTAGCGGGGGGGAGACACCTAGCACAGATACGCAGTATTTT,CASSSRASGGETPSTDTQYF
NA,TRBJ2-7,TRBV6-6,NA,TGTGCCAGCAGTTACTCGAATGTACAGTACGAGCAGTACTTC,CASSYSNVQYEQYF
NA,TRBJ1-2,TRBV9,TRBD1,TGTGCCAGCCAGGGGGAGGGAGGCTACACCTTC,CASQGEGGYTF
NA,TRBJ1-2,TRBV9,NA,TGTGCCAGCAGCGTAGTATTAGACGCGGGGGATGGCTACACCTTC,CASSVVLDAGDGYTF
NA,TRBJ1-3,TRBV19,NA,TGTGCCAGTAGTGGCGGGGGAAACTCTGGAAACACCATATATTTT,CASSGGGNSGNTIYF
NA,TRBJ1-1,TRBV30,NA,TGTGCCTGGAGGGACCGGGACCAGGGGTCGAACACTGAAGCTTTCTTT,CAWRDRDQGSNTEAFF
NA,TRBJ1-1,TRBV9,TRBD1,TGTGCCAGCAGCGTAGTATCGTGGGACAGTGAAGCTTTCTTT,CASSVVSWDSEAFF
NA,TRBJ2-7,TRBV9,NA,TGTGCCAGCAGCGTAGAAGCAGGGGGGCAGGGGAACTACGAGCAGTACTTC,CASSVEAGGQGNYEQYF
NA,TRBJ1-2,TRBV25-1,NA,TGTGCCAGCAGTGATCCGGACAAGCTCAATCTCACCTTC,CASSDPDKLNLTF
NA,TRBJ2-7,TRBV4-1,NA,TGCGCCAGCAGCCATTCGGGACTGCATTACGAGCAGTACTTC,CASSHSGLHYEQYF
NA,TRBJ2-5,TRBV9,TRBD1,TGTGCCAGCAGCGCAGGGACAGGGGGCGAAGAGACCCAGTACTTC,CASSAGTGGEETQYF
NA,TRBJ2-5,TRBV9,TRBD1,TGTGCCAGCAGCGTAGCTACAGGGGGTAGGTCGGAGACCCAGTACTTC,CASSVATGGRSETQYF
NA,TRBJ2-3,TRBV9,NA,TGTGCCAGCAGCGTAGTATCCCTCCCCTTAGGAGGTTCTAACACAGATACGCAGTATTTT,CASSVVSLPLGGSNTDTQYF
NA,TRBJ2-2,TRBV29-1,NA,TGCAGCACCTACCAGGGTCCCGGGGAGCTGTTTTTT,CSTYQGPGELFF
NA,TRBJ2-1,TRBV4-1,NA,TGCGCCAGCAGCCAAGACGGTAGCTCCTACAATGAGCAGTTCTTC,CASSQDGSSYNEQFF
NA,TRBJ2-3,TRBV5-6,NA,TGTGCCAGCAGCTTTGGGACAACAGATACGCAGTATTTT,CASSFGTTDTQYF
NA,TRBJ2-5,TRBV29-1,TRBD2,TGCAGCGTCCGGGACTACCGGATGGAGACCCAGTACTTC,CSVRDYRMETQYF
NA,TRBJ2-7,TRBV2,NA,TGTGCCAGCAGTGGAAGCTACGAGCAGTACTTC,CASSGSYEQYF
NA,TRBJ2-3,TRBV4-1,NA,TGCGCCAGCAGCCCTCCGGCTGGGCGAAAAAGCACAGATACGCAGTATTTT,CASSPPAGRKSTDTQYF
NA,TRBJ2-7,TRBV19,NA,TGTGCCAGTAGCCCTGACAGCTACGAGCAGTACTTC,CASSPDSYEQYF
NA,TRBJ2-1,TRBV9,TRBD1,TGTGCCAGCAGCGTCTACGGGACAGCCTCCTACAATGAGCAGTTCTTC,CASSVYGTASYNEQFF
once,TRBJ2-7,TRBV4-1,NA,TGCGCCAGCAGCCCGCTTACAGGAAACCCTTACGAGCAGTACTTC,CASSPLTGNPYEQYF
NA,TRBJ1-5,TRBV10-2,NA,TGCGCCAGCAGGGCGGGAGTCTATAGCAATCAGCCCCAGCATTTT,CASRAGVYSNQPQHF
once,TRBJ1-5,TRBV27,NA,TGTGCCAGCAGCCCCAACGGGGGTAGACAGCCCCAGCATTTT,CASSPNGGRQPQHF
once,TRBJ2-3,TRBV27,TRBD1,TGTGCCAGCAGCCCATGGGGGACAGGGGAAGATACGCAGTATTTT,CASSPWGTGEDTQYF
NA,TRBJ2-7,TRBV6-6,NA,TGTGCCAGCAGTCCCCGCGCGGACAGTCCCTACGAGCAGTACTTC,CASSPRADSPYEQYF
NA,TRBJ1-1,TRBV6-5,NA,TGTGCCAGCAGTTACTCGACCGGGGCCTTCGACACTGAAGCTTTCTTT,CASSYSTGAFDTEAFF
NA,TRBJ1-2,TRBV7-2,NA,TGTGCCAGCACCTCCACAGGACTGGGTGGCTACACCTTC,CASTSTGLGGYTF
NA,TRBJ2-1,TRBV9,TRBD1,TGTGCCAGCAGCGGCGGGGACAGGGCCTATGAGCAGTTCTTC,CASSGGDRAYEQFF
NA,TRBJ2-3,TRBV5-1,TRBD2,TGCGCCAGCGGCCCCGAAAGTGGAGGTTTCGGCGGGGGGCCAAACTCAGATACGCAGTATTTT,CASGPESGGFGGGPNSDTQYF
NA,TRBJ1-2,TRBV5-1,NA,TGCGCCAGCAGCGCCCGGATGGGGGGCTACACCTTC,CASSARMGGYTF
NA,TRBJ1-1,TRBV28,TRBD1,TGTGCCACTACCCAGGGGGATTACACTGAAGCTTTCTTT,CATTQGDYTEAFF
NA,TRBJ2-1,TRBV27,TRBD1,TGTGCCAGCAGCCCCGGGACAGGGGGCCGAAATGAGCAGTTCTTC,CASSPGTGGRNEQFF
NA,TRBJ1-5,TRBV7-9,NA,TGTGCCAGCAGCTTGCCGGATAGCAATCAGCCCCAGCATTTT,CASSLPDSNQPQHF
NA,TRBJ2-4,TRBV5-1,NA,TGCGCCAGCAGCTTGTGGGGCGCAACGGACATTCAGTACTTC,CASSLWGATDIQYF
NA,TRBJ2-3,TRBV27,NA,TGTGCCAGCAGTTTATCTAGCGTAGATACGCAGTATTTT,CASSLSSVDTQYF
few,TRBJ2-7,TRBV11-2,NA,TGTGCCAGCAGCTTAGCTAGCGCCCCCGAGCAGTACTTC,CASSLASAPEQYF
NA,TRBJ2-7,TRBV11-2,TRBD2,TGTGCCAGCGCGCACTCTGCCGGGACTAGCGGGGATTACGAGCAGTACTTC,CASAHSAGTSGDYEQYF
NA,TRBJ2-3,TRBV7-2,TRBD2,TGTGCCAGCAGCTTAGCCCCTAGCGGGGGCGCAGATACGCAGTATTTT,CASSLAPSGGADTQYF